These 20 T cell receptor beta chains were sequenced from one sample in a study of cytomegalovirus exposure and HLA in healthy donors. A multiplex PCR was run with 60 Vbeta primers and 13 Jbeta primers. The repertoire was sequenced with immunoSEQ multiplex PCR; TCRdb's copy has only in-frame clones and lacks some. Its table records 74,000 or so clones. Sequenced input: PBMCs. These receptors originate from an older woman in good health and CMV-seronegative.

For the CDR3, the DNA is TGTGCCAGCACGAAATTAGGGAGAAATCAGCCCCAGCATTTT. Its translation is CASTKLGRNQPQHF. This sequence joins TRBV28 and TRBJ1-5; D gene ambiguous. Trimming shortened V by 7 bases and J by 4 bases, and 14 bases separated the two germline ends. The CDR3 loop spans 14 amino acids. The germline gives CDR1 MDHEN, CDR2 SYDVKM. Complete variable domain (other parts from reference TRBV28 and TRBJ1-5): DVKVTQSSRYLVKRTGEKVFLECVQDMDHENMFWYRQDPGLGLRLIYFSYDVKMKEKGDIPEGYSVSREKKERFSLILESASTNQTSMYLCASTKLGRNQPQHFGDGTRLSIL.

The CDR3 spells CASSDRGMNTEAFF. For the CDR3, the DNA is TGTGCCAGCAGCGACAGGGGGATGAACACTGAAGCTTTCTTT. This sequence joins TRBV5-8 and TRBJ1-1; 9 bases are a match to TRBD1. The V segment lost 4 bases and the J segment 0 bases; nucleotides outside the gene matches: 1. From germline, CDR1 is SGHTS and CDR2 YDEGEE. The CDR3 totals 14 residues.

The chain is built from TRBV6-1 and TRBJ2-7; 7 nucleotides line up with TRBD2. J was trimmed by 3 bases and V by 6 bases; bases with no gene match: 8. Germline lookup yields CDR1 MNHNS and CDR2 SASEGT. The CDR3 length is 14 residues. The CDR3 spells CASRSVGGHYEQYF. For the CDR3, the DNA is TGTGCCAGCAGATCGGTGGGAGGGCACTACGAGCAGTACTTC.

The gene calls are TRBV11-2 and TRBJ1-1; possible D gene TRBD1, 6 bases. Deletions cut 1 base from V and 6 bases from J, with 9 bases between. This CDR3 is built from 13 residues. Germline CDR1 SGHAT, CDR2 FQNNGV. The CDR3 bases are TGTGCCAGCAGCTTAGGGCAGGGGTCTGAAGCTTTCTTT. Its translation: CASSLGQGSEAFF.

The chain employs TRBV27 and TRBJ2-7, with unresolved D. CDR3 length: 12 amino acids. Germline loops: CDR1 MNHEY, CDR2 SMNVEV (reference sequence). V shed 3 bases and J shed 3 bases, with 6 bases lying between them. CDR3 bases: TGTGCCAGCAGTTTTTGGCTCTACGAGCAGTACTTC. This translates into CASSFWLYEQYF.

The J gene is TRBJ1-2, the V gene TRBV7-2; tentatively, D is TRBD1 (6 bases). This CDR3 is built from 13 residues. Germline-derived CDR1 and CDR2 are SGHTA and FQGNSA. With 3 bases removed from V and 4 bases from J, the gap between germline ends came to 9 bases. CDR3 protein: CASSFQGRYGYTF. CDR3 DNA sequence: TGTGCCAGCAGCTTCCAGGGGCGCTATGGCTACACCTTC.

The V call is TRBV10-3, the J call TRBJ2-5, with 9 nucleotides matching TRBD1. With 3 bases clipped from V and 5 bases from J, the junction kept 10 bases outside the gene matches. The length of the CDR3 is 16 residues. Germline CDR1 and CDR2: ENHRY and SYGVKD. DNA of the CDR3: TGTGCCATCAGTGACTACTCGATTGGACAGGGGGAGACCCAGTACTTC. Translating it yields CAISDYSIGQGETQYF.

The chain couples TRBV5-6 to TRBJ2-1; 9 nucleotides match TRBD1. Losses at the gene ends were 2 bases for V and 6 bases for J; bases not matched to a gene: 12. Germline CDR1 SGHDT, CDR2 YYEEEE. The CDR3 is 17 residues long. CDR3 coding DNA: TGTGCCAGCAGCTTCCCGGGACAGGGAATCGGTCCCAATGAGCAGTTCTTC. Translation gives CASSFPGQGIGPNEQFF. The full variable domain, in which reference TRBV5-6 and TRBJ2-1 provide the parts outside the CDR3, is DAGVTQSPTHLIKTRGQQVTLRCSPKSGHDTVSWYQQALGQGPQFIFQYYEEEERQRGNFPDRFSGHQFPNYSSELNVNALLLGDSALYLCASSFPGQGIGPNEQFFGPGTRLTVL.

The V gene is TRBV14, the J gene TRBJ2-7; 10 bases fit TRBD1. V was pared by 4 bases and J by 2 bases, with 2 bases of the junction left unmatched. This CDR3 is built from 14 residues. CDR1 SGHDN and CDR2 FVKESK come from the germline V gene. CDR3 region: CASSLGQGPYEQYF. The CDR3 DNA reads TGTGCCAGCAGCCTGGGACAGGGGCCCTACGAGCAGTACTTC.

The chain employs TRBV6-6 and TRBJ2-1; D uncertain. CDR1 and CDR2 from the germline V gene are MNHNY and SVGAGI (reference sequence). There are 13 residues in the CDR3. V shed 9 bases and J shed 0 bases, with 9 bases lying between them. CDR3 in amino acids: CASYTFSYNEQFF. The CDR3 region has the DNA TGTGCCAGTTACACATTCTCCTACAATGAGCAGTTCTTC.

The CDR3 DNA reads as TGTGCCAGCAGTGAATCCGCACAGCCAGGGTTCTTC. Its protein product is CASSESAQPGFF. This rearrangement joins TRBV6-1 to TRBJ2-1, with no clear D. The germline V gene has CDR1 MNHNS and CDR2 SASEGT. Trimming removed 2 bases at V and 15 bases at J, with 14 bases between. This CDR3 region has 12 residues.

This chain links TRBV18 with TRBJ2-7; D call uncertain. The germline V gene encodes CDR1 KGHSH and CDR2 LQKENI. V gave up 0 bases and J gave up 4 bases, with 13 bases separating them. The CDR3 totals 15 residues. The CDR3: CASSPPWQRTYEQYF. CDR3 DNA: TGTGCCAGCTCACCACCGTGGCAGCGAACTTACGAGCAGTACTTC.

The chain links TRBV28 to TRBJ2-7, with unresolved D. Germline-derived CDR1 and CDR2 are MDHEN and SYDVKM. With 6 bases removed from V and 2 bases from J, the gap between germline ends came to 5 bases. The CDR3 loop spans 11 amino acids. In DNA form, the CDR3 reads TGTGCCAGCAGCCGTCCCTACGAGCAGTACTTC. The encoded protein is CASSRPYEQYF.

V is TRBV6-1 and J is TRBJ1-5; 8 bases fit TRBD1. The J segment lost 0 bases and the V segment lost 3 bases, leaving 7 bases of the junction unmatched. The CDR3 extends over 17 amino acids. The germline V gene has CDR1 MNHNS and CDR2 SASEGT. The CDR3 coding sequence is TGTGCCAGCAGTGAGACTCTGACAGGGGCTAGCAATCAGCCCCAGCATTTT. Amino acids: CASSETLTGASNQPQHF.

J is TRBJ2-2 and V is TRBV7-2; 7 nucleotides align to TRBD2. Germline values: CDR1 SGHTA, CDR2 FQGNSA. The CDR3 totals 17 residues. V lost 5 bases and J lost 1; bases outside the gene matches: 10. The CDR3 DNA sequence: TGTGCCAGCAGCCCTGACCCTCAGCGGGGGAACACCGGGGAGCTGTTTTTT. This translates into CASSPDPQRGNTGELFF.

The chain links TRBV5-1 to TRBJ2-5, with D possibly TRBD2 on 6 matching bases. V was clipped by 1 base and J by 0 bases, with 10 bases between them. CDR3 size: 15 residues. Germline V gene data show CDR1 as SGHRS and CDR2 as YFSETQ. CDR3 amino acids: CASSLPEGNQETQYF. As DNA, the CDR3 is TGCGCCAGCAGCTTGCCGGAGGGGAACCAAGAGACCCAGTACTTC.

The rearrangement uses TRBV15 and TRBJ2-7, with TRBD2 matching over 7 bases. Trimming took 1 base from V and 2 from J; bases not matched to a gene: 2. Germline V gene lookup returns CDR1 LNHNV and CDR2 YYDKDF (reference sequence). This CDR3 spans 14 amino acids. The CDR3: CATSRGAGAYEQYF. CDR3 in DNA: TGTGCCACCAGCAGAGGGGCGGGAGCCTACGAGCAGTACTTC.

The rearrangement links TRBV19 to TRBJ2-1; a possible D gene is TRBD1 (5 bases). With 3 bases removed from V and 0 bases from J, the gap between germline ends came to 12 bases. CDR3 length: 16 amino acids. Germline V lookup: CDR1 LNHDA, CDR2 SQIVND (reference sequence). In DNA form, the CDR3 reads TGTGCCAGTAGTATTATGGGGCGGACCTCCTACAATGAGCAGTTCTTC. This translates into CASSIMGRTSYNEQFF.

This chain's CDR3 is CASSEYGTGVKYNEQFF. The CDR3 coding sequence is TGTGCCAGCAGTGAGTACGGGACAGGGGTGAAGTACAATGAGCAGTTCTTC. V gene TRBV6-1 combines with J gene TRBJ2-1; 10 bases are shared with TRBD1. In germline, CDR1 is MNHNS, CDR2 SASEGT. The trim removed 3 bases at V and 4 bases at J, leaving 9 bases unmatched. There are 17 residues in the CDR3.

The gene calls are TRBV5-1 and TRBJ2-7; 11 nucleotides align to TRBD1. Per the germline V gene, CDR1 is SGHRS and CDR2 is YFSETQ. V lost 0 bases, J lost 5 bases, and 4 bases stayed unmatched. The CDR3 spans 15 residues. The CDR3: CASSLAGQGAHEQYF. CDR3 nucleotides: TGCGCCAGCAGCTTGGCAGGACAGGGGGCCCACGAGCAGTACTTC.